This record concerns one T cell receptor beta chain sequence. Antigen: not known. These data come from a study of T cell responses to AZD1222 COVID-19 vaccine. Study-wide results and caveats: Along spike, vaccine-associated CD4 TCRs were found throughout, with dominance at 160-218 and 743-854.

Method: immunoSEQ multiplex PCR; TCRdb's copy keeps in-frame clones and lacks some. The table lists 140,000 or so clones, approximately 86% of them singletons. Some second doses came at about 4 weeks and others at about 12 weeks; these were pooled. This CDR3 has 16 amino acids. The V and J ends lost 2 bases and 1 base respectively, with 15 bases between them. CDR1 and CDR2 (germline): SEHNR, FQNEAQ (reference sequence). The specimen comprised peripheral blood, sampled 28 days after the second AZD1222 dose. The source is an adult who received the AZD1222 COVID-19 vaccine. This chain links TRBV7-9 with TRBJ2-7; a weak D match, TRBD1 (5 bases). The CDR3 sequence is CASSLTTNDRSYEQYF. The CDR3 DNA sequence: TGTGCCAGCAGCTTAACAACCAATGACAGATCCTACGAGCAGTACTTC.